This TCR beta chain was captured by sequencing in a study of blood T cell repertoires in COVID-19. Profiling relied on immunoSEQ multiplex PCR, and the TCRdb table lists in-frame clones only, not all of them. The data contain 350,000 to 450,000 clones, approximately 91% of them singletons. All enrollees were about 18 to 89 years old and from roughly 22 US areas. Self-reported history from a screening survey and questionnaire set each donor's cohort. A COVID-19 case had been met by exposed participants during the 2 weeks before study entry. The sample comprised PBMCs or T cells enriched from blood (not recorded which). The TCR comes from a woman under 30 who had been exposed to COVID-19.

The CDR3 DNA is TGCGCCAGCAGTGGGACAGAAACGAACACTGAAGCTTTCTTT. Protein sequence: CASSGTETNTEAFF. This chain links TRBV10-2 with TRBJ1-1; perhaps TRBD1 as D (6 bases). The ends were cut back, 4 bases at V and 1 base at J, with 10 bases in the middle. Germline lookup yields CDR1 WSHSY and CDR2 SAAADI. This CDR3 is built from 14 residues.